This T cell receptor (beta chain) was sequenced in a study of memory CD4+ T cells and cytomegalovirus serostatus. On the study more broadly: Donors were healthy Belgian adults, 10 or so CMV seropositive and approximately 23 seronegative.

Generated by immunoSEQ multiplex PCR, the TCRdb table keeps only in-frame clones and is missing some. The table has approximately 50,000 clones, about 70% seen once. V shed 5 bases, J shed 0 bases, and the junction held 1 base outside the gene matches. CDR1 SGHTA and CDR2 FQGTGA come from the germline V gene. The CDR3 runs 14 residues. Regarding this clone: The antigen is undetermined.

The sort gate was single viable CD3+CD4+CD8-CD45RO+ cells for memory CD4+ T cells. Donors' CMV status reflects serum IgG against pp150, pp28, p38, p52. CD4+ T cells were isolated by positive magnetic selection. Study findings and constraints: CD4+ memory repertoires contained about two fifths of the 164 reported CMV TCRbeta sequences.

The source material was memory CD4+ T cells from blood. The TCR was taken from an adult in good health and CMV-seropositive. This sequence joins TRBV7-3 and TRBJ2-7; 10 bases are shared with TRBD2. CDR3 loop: CASSPSGSSYEQYF. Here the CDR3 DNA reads TGTGCCAGCAGCCCTAGCGGGAGCTCCTACGAGCAGTACTTC.